The sequence of this T cell receptor (beta chain) was determined in a study of blood T cell repertoires in COVID-19. On the study more broadly: COVID-19 samples, acute and convalescent, were from the United States, Italy and Spain. Sources were T cells, B-cell-depleted T cells, or PBMCs; the material itself was cDNA or gDNA.

As originally analysed: Researchers report that nucleated cell counts were estimated from reference gene primer amplification. Profiling relied on immunoSEQ multiplex PCR, and the TCRdb table lists in-frame clones only, not all of them. Clonal size and the V and J genes are those of that table, whereas D and trimming came from the DNA. Found here are around 190,000 clones, about 80% of them singletons; the top ten hold 1.5% to 1.9%. CDR1 and CDR2 (germline): LGHNA, YNFKEQ. The CDR3 contains 16 residues. V lost 4 bases and J lost 1; bases outside the gene matches: 2. This receptor was taken from a human donor in a cohort sampled during active COVID-19. This sequence joins TRBV4-2 and TRBJ2-2; TRBD1 matches at 11 bases. Material for sequencing was peripheral blood. The CDR3 DNA reads as TGTGCCAGCAGCCCCGGGACAGGGGGGAACACCGGGGAGCTGTTTTTT. Translated, it gives CASSPGTGGNTGELFF.